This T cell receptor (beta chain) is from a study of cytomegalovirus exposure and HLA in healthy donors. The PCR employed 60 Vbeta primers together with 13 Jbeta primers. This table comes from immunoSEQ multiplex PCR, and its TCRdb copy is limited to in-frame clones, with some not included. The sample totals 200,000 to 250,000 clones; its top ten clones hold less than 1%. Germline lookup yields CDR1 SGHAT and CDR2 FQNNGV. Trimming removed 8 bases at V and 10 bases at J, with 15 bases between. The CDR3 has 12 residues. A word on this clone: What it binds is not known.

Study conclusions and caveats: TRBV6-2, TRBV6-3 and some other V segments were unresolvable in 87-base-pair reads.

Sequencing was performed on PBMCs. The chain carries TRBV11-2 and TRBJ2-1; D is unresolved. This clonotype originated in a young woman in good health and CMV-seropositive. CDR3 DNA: TGTGCCAGCTGCCCTTTTAAGCGCGAGCAGTTCTTC. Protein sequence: CASCPFKREQFF.